This T cell receptor (beta chain) was observed in a study of cytomegalovirus exposure and HLA in healthy donors. The CDR3 is 15 residues long. CDR1 is SEHNR and CDR2 is FQNEAQ in the germline V gene (reference sequence). The PCR had 60 Vbeta and 13 Jbeta primers. Here immunoSEQ multiplex PCR was the method, and the copy in TCRdb shows in-frame clones only, minus some. The table has 150,000 to 200,000 clones, 75% to 85% seen once. A word on this clone: Its specificity is not known. Its ends do not fully match the called genes, so a read error is possible.

Donors likely had unrecorded immune exposures despite being nominally healthy when sampled. Study-wide points: Earlier analysis yielded a pattern in which most TCR beta V segments were productive about 90% or about 30% of the time.

This TCR was sampled from a woman in her forties or fifties in good health and CMV-seronegative. The material sequenced was PBMCs. V gene TRBV7-9 combines with J gene TRBJ2-1, with 10 bases matching TRBD1. The CDR3 DNA reads TGTTCCAGCAGCTTGGGACAGGGGATTACAAATGAGCAGTTCTTC. The encoded protein is CSSSLGQGITNEQFF.